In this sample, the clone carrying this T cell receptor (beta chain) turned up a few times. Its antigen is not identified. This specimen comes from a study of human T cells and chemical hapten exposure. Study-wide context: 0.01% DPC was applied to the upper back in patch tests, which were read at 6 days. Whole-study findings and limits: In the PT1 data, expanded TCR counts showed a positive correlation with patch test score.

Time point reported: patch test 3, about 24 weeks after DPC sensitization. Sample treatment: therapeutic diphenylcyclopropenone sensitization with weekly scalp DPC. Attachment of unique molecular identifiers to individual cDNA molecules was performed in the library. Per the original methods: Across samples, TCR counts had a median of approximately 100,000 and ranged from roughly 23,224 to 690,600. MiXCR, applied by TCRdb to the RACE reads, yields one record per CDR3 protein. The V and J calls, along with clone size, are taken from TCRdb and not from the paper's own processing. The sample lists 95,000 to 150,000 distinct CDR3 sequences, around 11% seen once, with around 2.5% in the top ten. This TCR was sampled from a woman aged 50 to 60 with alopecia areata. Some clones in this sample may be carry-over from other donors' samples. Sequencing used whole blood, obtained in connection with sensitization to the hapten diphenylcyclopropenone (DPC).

The CDR3 nucleotides read TGCGCCAGCAGCTTGGGGGGAATCACTGAAGCTTTCTTT. This codes for CASSLGGITEAFF. The genes are TRBV5-1 and TRBJ1-1, with unresolved D. Germline CDR1 SGHRS, CDR2 YFSETQ. The CDR3 consists of 13 residues. V was clipped by 0 bases and J by 4 bases, with 7 bases between them.